Shown below are 9 T cell receptor beta chains from a single sample sequenced in a study of cytomegalovirus exposure and HLA in healthy donors (TCRdb year 2017). Library method: the immunoSEQ multiplex PCR assay. For the multiplex PCR, a mixture combining 60 forward primers for TCR Vbeta segments and 13 reverse primers for TCR Jbeta segments was used. TCRdb retrieved this table from immuneACCESS and kept in-frame rearrangements only. Not all clones are present; in checked studies, unresolved V genes account for under half, and no reason is known for the remainder. The sample profile shows 120,000 or so clones; roughly two thirds of them were found once. 1.5% to 2% of the sample is taken by the ten largest. The source material was PBMCs. These receptors all come from a man aged 30 to 45 in good health and CMV-seropositive.

This clone has only a few counts. J is TRBJ2-5 and V is TRBV11-2; D is unresolved. V lost 1 base and J lost 7, with 4 bases in between. The CDR3 runs 11 residues. CDR1 is SGHAT, CDR2 FQNNGV, per germline. The CDR3 DNA reads as TGTGCCAGCAGCTTAGGGGCGACCCAGTACTTC. Translation gives CASSLGATQYF.

This clone was found a few times. The chain has TRBV11-2 and TRBJ2-4, with 13 bases fitting TRBD2. The ends lost 0 bases at V and 0 bases at J; junction bases unmatched: 5. The CDR3 is 19 amino acids. Germline assignment: CDR1 SGHAT and CDR2 FQNNGV. CDR3 nucleotide sequence: TGTGCCAGCAGCTTAGAACTAGCGGGAGGGTTTATAGCCAAAAACATTCAGTACTTC. It codes for CASSLELAGGFIAKNIQYF.

J is TRBJ2-1 and V is TRBV27; 12 bases align to TRBD2. The CDR3 contains 16 residues. V lost 5 bases, J lost 7 bases, and 9 bases stayed unmatched. Germline V gives CDR1 MNHEY, CDR2 SMNVEV (reference sequence). The CDR3 is CASSAHLAGGSNEQFF. DNA for the CDR3: TGTGCCAGCAGTGCCCACCTAGCGGGAGGGTCAAATGAGCAGTTCTTC.

The CDR3 coding sequence is TGTGCCAGCAGGGGTCTAGCGGGAGGAATCACAGATACGCAGTATTTT. As protein: CASRGLAGGITDTQYF. The chain links TRBV5-5 to TRBJ2-3, with 11 bases that match TRBD2. V was clipped by 5 bases and J by 2 bases; unmatched bases: 7. CDR1 and CDR2 (germline): SGHKS, YYEKEE (reference sequence). The CDR3 runs to 16 residues. The full variable domain, its missing parts supplied by reference TRBV5-5 and TRBJ2-3, is DAGVTQSPTHLIKTRGQQVTLRCSPISGHKSVSWYQQVLGQGPQFIFQYYEKEERGRGNFPDRFSARQFPNYSSELNVNALLLGDSALYLCASRGLAGGITDTQYFGPGTRLTVL.

V is TRBV7-3 and J is TRBJ2-1; a weak D match, TRBD2 (6 bases). There are 16 residues in the CDR3. The ends were cut back, 5 bases at V and 8 bases at J, with 22 bases in the middle. Germline V gives CDR1 SGHTA, CDR2 FQGTGA. This chain's CDR3 is CASSPVVAGRVHEQFF. Written as DNA, the CDR3 is TGTGCCAGCAGCCCCGTTGTCGCGGGAAGGGTCCATGAGCAGTTCTTC.

This clone was detected only a few times. The chain recombines TRBV6-1 with TRBJ2-1, with 9 bases fitting TRBD1. The V segment lost 1 base and the J segment 2 bases; nucleotides outside the gene matches: 3. The CDR3 sequence is 16 residues long. The V gene's germline CDR1 is MNHNS and CDR2 SASEGT. The CDR3 bases are TGTGCCAGCAGTGAAGACACAGGGGGCCCCTACAATGAGCAGTTCTTC. This encodes CASSEDTGGPYNEQFF.

This chain links TRBV5-1 with TRBJ1-1; TRBD1 agrees at 8 bases. Germline CDR1 reads SGHRS; CDR2 reads YFSETQ. J lost 6 bases, V lost 3 bases, and 4 bases had no gene match. This CDR3 has 13 amino acids. The CDR3 sequence is CASSWTGTAEAFF. The CDR3 nucleotides read TGCGCCAGCAGCTGGACAGGGACGGCTGAAGCTTTCTTT. The full variable domain, with the rest looked up from reference TRBV5-1 and TRBJ1-1, is KAGVTQTPRYLIKTRGQQVTLSCSPISGHRSVSWYQQTPGQGLQFLFEYFSETQRNKGNFPGRFSGRQFSNSRSEMNVSTLELGDSALYLCASSWTGTAEAFFGQGTRLTVV.

The chain employs TRBV4-2 and TRBJ2-7; 11 nucleotides align to TRBD2. The V and J ends lost 0 bases and 9 bases, in that order; junction bases with no gene match: 22. The CDR3 length is 20 residues. CDR1 LGHNA and CDR2 YNFKEQ come from the germline V gene. CDR3 DNA sequence: TGTGCCAGCAGCCAAGACCCACTCAGAGCGGGGGAACTAGCGGGAGTGGGGCAGTACTTC. It specifies CASSQDPLRAGELAGVGQYF.

This clone was detected only a few times. The gene calls are TRBV7-9 and TRBJ2-5, with TRBD2 as a possible D gene (5 bases). V was clipped by 5 bases and J by 1 base, with 17 bases between them. This CDR3 contains 16 residues. CDR1 and CDR2 (germline): SEHNR, FQNEAQ (reference sequence). The CDR3, as DNA: TGTGCCAGCAGCCCCCCGCCCGCGACTATCCAAGAGACCCAGTACTTC. As protein: CASSPPPATIQETQYF. The complete variable domain, with remaining parts taken from reference TRBV7-9 and TRBJ2-5, reads DTGVSQNPRHKITKRGQNVTFRCDPISEHNRLYWYRQTLGQGPEFLTYFQNEAQLEKSRLLSDRFSAERPKGSFSTLEIQRTEQGDSAMYLCASSPPPATIQETQYFGPGTRLLVL.